A single sample gave rise to the 5 T cell receptor beta chains below, sequenced in a study of cytotoxic CD8 clonotypes in ibrutinib-treated CLL. The data were produced by immunoSEQ multiplex PCR, yet TCRdb's version contains in-frame clones alone and is incomplete. The table records more than 55,000 clones, less than 75% of them present only once. Sequencing used PBMCs, obtained after 12 months of ibrutinib treatment. The receptors come from a human donor with chronic lymphocytic leukemia.

The chain carries TRBV5-4 and TRBJ2-7; 7 positions agree with TRBD2. The ends lost 2 bases at V and 6 bases at J; junction bases unmatched: 17. CDR3 length: 17 amino acids. Germline CDR1 is SGHNT and CDR2 is YYREEE (reference sequence). The CDR3 sequence is CASSLTIAGVPGGEQYF. The CDR3 nucleotides read TGTGCCAGCAGCTTAACGATAGCGGGTGTCCCGGGGGGCGAGCAGTACTTC.

V is TRBV28 and J is TRBJ2-2; unclear D gene. The CDR3 spans 12 residues. The ends were cut back, 8 bases at V and 4 bases at J, with 8 bases in the middle. Per germline, CDR1 MDHEN and CDR2 SYDVKM. This CDR3 is CASESATGELFF. CDR3 nucleotides: TGTGCCAGCGAGAGCGCCACCGGGGAGCTGTTTTTT. The full variable domain, completed using reference TRBV28 and TRBJ2-2, is DVKVTQSSRYLVKRTGEKVFLECVQDMDHENMFWYRQDPGLGLRLIYFSYDVKMKEKGDIPEGYSVSREKKERFSLILESASTNQTSMYLCASESATGELFFGEGSRLTVL.

The chain recombines TRBV5-1 with TRBJ2-7; D is ambiguous. Germline V lookup: CDR1 SGHRS, CDR2 YFSETQ. Trimming took 4 bases from V and 0 from J, leaving 11 bases between them. This CDR3 comprises 14 residues. The CDR3 protein is CASSKDASSYEQYF. CDR3 DNA sequence: TGCGCCAGCAGCAAGGACGCCAGCTCCTACGAGCAGTACTTC.

This sequence joins TRBV4-1 and TRBJ2-5, with D perhaps TRBD1 (6 bases). The CDR3 contains 17 residues. Looked up from germline, CDR1 is MGHRA and CDR2 is YSYEKL. Trimming removed 0 bases at V and 0 bases at J, with 14 bases between. The CDR3 nucleotides are TGCGCCAGCAGCCAAGATGACGGGACAATGTACCAAGAGACCCAGTACTTC. Protein sequence: CASSQDDGTMYQETQYF.

Here the CDR3 DNA reads TGTGCCAGCAGCTCCTGGTCTAGCGGGAGGACCGAGTACAATGAGCAGTTCTTC. As protein: CASSSWSSGRTEYNEQFF. V is TRBV13 and J is TRBJ2-1, with 11 nucleotides matching TRBD2. J was trimmed by 4 bases and V by 4 bases; bases with no gene match: 12. This CDR3 is 18 amino acids long. CDR1 is PRHDT, CDR2 FYEKMQ, per germline (reference sequence).